Presented here are 8 T cell receptor beta chains from one specimen sequenced in a study of blood T cell repertoires in COVID-19. TCRdb's table, derived via immunoSEQ multiplex PCR, lists solely in-frame clones and lacks some. The sample has about 270,000 clones, 75% to 90% seen once. The material sequenced was PBMCs or T cells enriched from blood (not recorded which). These receptor sequences come from a young woman with acute COVID-19.

The chain joins TRBV9 to TRBJ2-3, with 9 bases matching TRBD2. V lost 0 bases, J lost 2 bases, and 4 bases stayed unmatched. Germline assignment: CDR1 SGDLS and CDR2 YYNGEE. The CDR3 spans 16 residues. CDR3 in amino acids: CASSVEIAGVTDTQYF. The CDR3 nucleotides read TGTGCCAGCAGCGTAGAAATAGCGGGGGTCACAGATACGCAGTATTTT.

This chain links TRBV28 with TRBJ2-2; 13 bases line up with TRBD2. The germline CDR1 and CDR2 sequences are MDHEN and SYDVKM. J was trimmed by 5 bases and V by 5 bases; bases with no gene match: 11. CDR3 length: 18 amino acids. The CDR3 DNA is TGTGCCAGCAGTCTCCGGACTAGCGGGAGATATGATACCGGGGAGCTGTTTTTT. This encodes CASSLRTSGRYDTGELFF.

This chain uses TRBV5-4 with TRBJ2-4, with D possibly being TRBD1 (6 bases). Germline CDR1 is SGHNT and CDR2 is YYREEE (reference sequence). Trimming pared 4 bases from V and 9 bases from J, leaving 17 bases between. The CDR3 contains 14 residues. CDR3 DNA sequence: TGTGCCAGCAGCGAGGACAGTTCGTCTCGCATTCAGTACTTC. The encoded protein is CASSEDSSSRIQYF.

The CDR3 region is CASSPLRTDTQYF. In DNA, the CDR3 is TGTGCCAGCAGCCCCCTACGCACAGATACGCAGTATTTT. This chain joins TRBV9 and TRBJ2-3; no definite D call. The CDR3 consists of 13 residues. Germline V gene lookup returns CDR1 SGDLS and CDR2 YYNGEE. V lost 4 bases and J 1 base, leaving 7 bases between the germline ends.

The chain is built from TRBV5-1 and TRBJ2-7, with 7 positions matching TRBD1. Per germline, CDR1 SGHRS and CDR2 YFSETQ. CDR3 length equals 16 residues. The ends lost 2 bases at V and 2 bases at J; junction bases unmatched: 10. The DNA of the CDR3 is TGCGCCAGCAGCTTAGGTCAGGACAGGATCACCTACGAGCAGTACTTC. Protein: CASSLGQDRITYEQYF.

This chain joins TRBV9 and TRBJ2-1, with a tentative D call TRBD2 (5 bases). This CDR3 has 14 amino acids. Germline values: CDR1 SGDLS, CDR2 YYNGEE. V gave up 0 bases and J gave up 8 bases, with 12 bases separating them. The CDR3 spells CASSVVGSIDEQFF. The CDR3 DNA follows: TGTGCCAGCAGCGTAGTAGGGAGTATCGATGAGCAGTTCTTC.

This clone was counted a single time. This chain uses TRBV6-5 with TRBJ1-2, with 7 bases fitting TRBD1. The CDR3 has 14 residues. The germline gives CDR1 MNHEY, CDR2 SVGAGI. J lost 2 bases, V lost 4 bases, and 4 bases had no gene match. CDR3 nucleotides: TGTGCCAGCAGTTCCACGGACAGGAACTATGGCTACACCTTC. Protein sequence: CASSSTDRNYGYTF.

The V and J genes are TRBV5-1 and TRBJ2-3, with 11 bases aligning to TRBD2. The V gene's germline CDR1 is SGHRS and CDR2 YFSETQ. Unmatched junction bases numbered 7, after V lost 4 bases and J lost 3 bases. The CDR3 loop spans 16 amino acids. The CDR3 loop reads CASSIEGTSGTDTQYF. DNA for the CDR3: TGCGCCAGCAGCATCGAGGGGACTAGCGGAACAGATACGCAGTATTTT.